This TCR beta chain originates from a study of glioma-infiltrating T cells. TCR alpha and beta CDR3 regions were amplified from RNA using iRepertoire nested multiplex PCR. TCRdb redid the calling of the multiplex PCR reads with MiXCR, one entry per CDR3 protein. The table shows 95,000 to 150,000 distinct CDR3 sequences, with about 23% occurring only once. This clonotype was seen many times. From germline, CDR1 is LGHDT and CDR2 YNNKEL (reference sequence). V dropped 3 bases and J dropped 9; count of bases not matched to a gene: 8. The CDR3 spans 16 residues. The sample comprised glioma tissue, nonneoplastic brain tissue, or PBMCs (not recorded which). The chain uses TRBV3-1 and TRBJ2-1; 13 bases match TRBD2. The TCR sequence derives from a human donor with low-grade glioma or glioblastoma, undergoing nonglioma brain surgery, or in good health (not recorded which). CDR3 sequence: CASSQYPGLAGFEQFF. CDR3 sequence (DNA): TGTGCCAGCAGCCAGTACCCGGGACTAGCGGGATTTGAGCAGTTCTTC.